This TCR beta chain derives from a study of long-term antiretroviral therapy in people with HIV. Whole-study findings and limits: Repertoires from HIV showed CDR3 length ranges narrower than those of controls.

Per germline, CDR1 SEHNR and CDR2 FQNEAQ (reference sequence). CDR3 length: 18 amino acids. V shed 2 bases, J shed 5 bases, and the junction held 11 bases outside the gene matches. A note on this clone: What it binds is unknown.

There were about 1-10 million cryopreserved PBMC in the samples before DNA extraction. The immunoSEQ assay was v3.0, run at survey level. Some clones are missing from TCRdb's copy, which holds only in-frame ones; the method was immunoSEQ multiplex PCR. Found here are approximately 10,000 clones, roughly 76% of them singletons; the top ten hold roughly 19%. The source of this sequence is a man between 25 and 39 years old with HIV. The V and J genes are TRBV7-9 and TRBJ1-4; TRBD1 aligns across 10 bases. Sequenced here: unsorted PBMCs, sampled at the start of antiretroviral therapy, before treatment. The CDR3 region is CASSLYPNPDRGNEKLFF. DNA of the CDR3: TGTGCCAGCAGCTTATACCCAAATCCGGACAGGGGGAATGAAAAACTGTTTTTT.